The 24 T cell receptor beta chains listed next were all sequenced from one sample in a study of T-cell reconstitution after alpha-beta-depleted transplantation in children. Preparation of the TCRbeta library was carried out with unique molecular identifiers. Using its own MiXCR run on the PCR reads, TCRdb lists one record per CDR3 protein. The table lists roughly 570,000 distinct CDR3 sequences, 25% to 30% of them singletons. The source was PBMCs, collected before TCRalphabeta/CD19-depleted stem cell transplant. These receptors were taken from a boy under three years old with Wiskott-Aldrich syndrome, due to receive a stem cell transplant.

This clonotype occurred a few times. The genes are TRBV29-1 and TRBJ2-1; D remains ambiguous. V was shortened by 8 bases and J by 3 bases, with 14 bases between the two germline ends. The CDR3 is made up of 13 amino acids. Germline V gene data show CDR1 as SQVTM and CDR2 as ANQGSEA. In nucleotides, the CDR3 is TGCAGCCTCAAGGGAATTTTCTACAATGAGCAGTTCTTC. Its translation: CSLKGIFYNEQFF.

This chain connects TRBV20-1 to TRBJ2-1; the D gene is possibly TRBD2 (6 bases). This CDR3 comprises 18 residues. CDR1 and CDR2 from the germline V gene are DFQATT and SNEGSKA (reference sequence). Trimming removed 5 bases at V and 2 bases at J, with 25 bases between. Here the CDR3 reads CSAEVPKAEGPPYNEQFF. In nucleotides, the CDR3 is TGCAGTGCTGAAGTCCCGAAGGCGGAGGGCCCCCCCTACAATGAGCAGTTCTTC.

This clonotype was counted a few times. V gene TRBV7-8 combines with J gene TRBJ1-6; the D is unclear. The CDR3 runs to 14 residues. V was clipped by 3 bases and J by 7 bases, with 10 bases between them. Looked up from germline, CDR1 is SGHVS and CDR2 is FQNEAQ. CDR3 amino acids: CASSLEGYNSPLHF. CDR3 DNA sequence: TGTGCCAGCAGCTTGGAGGGCTACAATTCACCCCTCCACTTT.

This clonotype has only a few counts. The CDR3 region is CAISESRGSNQPQHF. DNA of the CDR3: TGTGCCATCAGTGAGTCCAGAGGTAGCAATCAGCCCCAGCATTTT. The chain couples TRBV10-3 to TRBJ1-5; D not resolved. V dropped 0 bases and J dropped 0 bases, with 6 bases sitting between them. CDR3 length: 15 residues. Germline CDR1 is ENHRY and CDR2 is SYGVKD.

V gene TRBV7-6 combines with J gene TRBJ2-5, with D unresolved. Trimming stripped 5 bases from V and 5 bases from J, with 12 bases between. Germline V CDR1 and CDR2: SGHVS, FNYEAQ. The CDR3 sequence is 13 residues long. CDR3 loop: CASSRAFGETQYF. The CDR3 DNA is TGTGCCAGCAGCCGAGCCTTTGGGGAGACCCAGTACTTC.

This chain connects TRBV27 to TRBJ2-7, with 11 bases fitting TRBD2. V lost 5 bases and J lost 11; bases outside the gene matches: 14. CDR1 and CDR2 (germline): MNHEY, SMNVEV (reference sequence). The CDR3 covers 15 residues. This CDR3 is CASSQGTSGGGSKYF. As DNA, the CDR3 is TGTGCCAGCAGTCAAGGGACTAGCGGAGGGGGATCGAAGTACTTC.

The sample holds a few counts of this clonotype. J is TRBJ2-1 and V is TRBV5-1, with 9 bases fitting TRBD2. The CDR3 totals 15 residues. Trimming took 3 bases from V and 3 from J; bases not matched to a gene: 4. The germline gives CDR1 SGHRS, CDR2 YFSETQ. The CDR3 nucleotides are TGCGCCAGCAGCTCTAAGACTAGCGGCTACAATGAGCAGTTCTTC. Translated, it gives CASSSKTSGYNEQFF.

The chain is built from TRBV10-3 and TRBJ2-5; TRBD1 or TRBD2 may be the D gene (5 bases each). This CDR3 is built from 12 residues. Trimming stripped 10 bases from V and 5 bases from J, with 14 bases between. Looked up from germline, CDR1 is ENHRY and CDR2 is SYGVKD. The CDR3 DNA is TGTGCCACCAAGGGCAGGGAGGAGACCCAGTACTTC. Amino acids: CATKGREETQYF.

The J gene is TRBJ2-1, the V gene TRBV12-3 or TRBV12-4, with D perhaps matching TRBD1 (5 bases). This CDR3 contains 13 residues. Between the trimmed V and J ends, which lost 6 bases and 13 bases, there was a span of 19 bases. This chain's CDR3 is CASRRGGRNVQFF. In DNA, the CDR3 is TGTGCCAGCAGAAGGGGTGGGCGGAATGTCCAGTTCTTC.

This rearrangement joins TRBV12-3 or TRBV12-4 to TRBJ2-7; possible D gene TRBD1, 5 bases. The germline V and J ends were trimmed by 6 bases and 0 bases, with 12 bases remaining between them. The CDR3 is made up of 14 amino acids. DNA for the CDR3: TGTGCCAGCAGCGTAGACAGCGTCTCCTACGAGCAGTACTTC. Encoded protein: CASSVDSVSYEQYF.

The V gene is TRBV5-1, the J gene TRBJ2-7, with 7 positions matching TRBD1. Germline values: CDR1 SGHRS, CDR2 YFSETQ. V was clipped by 3 bases and J by 4 bases; unmatched bases: 10. The CDR3 sequence is 15 residues long. This CDR3 is CASSYSGQRFYEQYF. CDR3 bases: TGCGCCAGCAGCTATTCGGGACAGAGATTTTACGAGCAGTACTTC.

The chain joins TRBV7-9 to TRBJ1-2; 10 bases fit TRBD1. Germline V CDR1 and CDR2: SEHNR, FQNEAQ (reference sequence). The CDR3 covers 17 residues. After removal of 4 bases from V and 0 bases from J, the junction contained 8 bases not matched to a gene. The CDR3 protein is CASSSRDRGVSNYGYTF. The DNA of the CDR3 is TGTGCCAGCAGCTCCCGGGACAGGGGCGTATCTAACTATGGCTACACCTTC.

This clonotype was seen a few times. This chain uses TRBV19 with TRBJ2-1; 9 positions match TRBD2. This CDR3 is 15 amino acids long. V lost 5 bases to trimming and J lost 8 bases; unmatched junction nucleotides: 10. Germline V CDR1 and CDR2: LNHDA, SQIVND (reference sequence). The CDR3 spells CASSLRTSALDEQFF. DNA of the CDR3: TGTGCCAGTAGTCTTCGGACTAGCGCTCTGGATGAGCAGTTCTTC.

V gene TRBV25-1 combines with J gene TRBJ2-7; possibly TRBD1 or TRBD2 for D (5 bases each). Germline CDR1 and CDR2: MGHDK and SYGVNS. V was cut by 2 bases and J by 2 bases, with 10 bases left in between. The CDR3 is made up of 14 amino acids. The CDR3 sequence is CASSEEGSAYEQYF. The CDR3 DNA is TGTGCCAGCAGTGAAGAGGGGTCAGCCTACGAGCAGTACTTC.

As regards this clonotype: A much larger clone sits a single nucleotide away, making a read error possible. Here the CDR3 omits its conserved ending phenylalanine or tryptophan, so a read error is the likely source. This sequence joins TRBV10-3 and TRBJ2-5, with 8 bases that match TRBD2. The length of the CDR3 is 15 residues. Germline CDR1 ENHRY, CDR2 SYGVKD. Trimming cost V 3 bases and J 2 bases; bases outside gene matches: 5. The CDR3 DNA sequence: TGTGCCATCAGTGACGCGGGACTAGGACAAGAGACCCAGTACTCC. It codes for CAISDAGLGQETQYS.

The V gene is TRBV12-3 or TRBV12-4, the J gene TRBJ1-2; no clear D. With 1 base removed from V and 6 bases from J, the gap between germline ends came to 9 bases. The CDR3 runs 13 residues. The CDR3 region is CASSLVGRNGYTF. The CDR3 DNA reads as TGTGCCAGCAGTTTAGTCGGGAGGAATGGCTACACCTTC.

This clonotype has more than one count but fewer than ten. The gene calls are TRBV7-2 and TRBJ2-1; 11 bases map to TRBD2. Germline V CDR1 and CDR2: SGHTA, FQGNSA. Trimming took 5 bases from V and 7 from J; bases not matched to a gene: 7. This CDR3 region has 15 residues. For the CDR3, the DNA is TGTGCCAGCAGCCCGGGACTAGCGGTGATTAATGAGCAGTTCTTC. Its translation: CASSPGLAVINEQFF.

This clonotype has just a few counts. The genes are TRBV20-1 and TRBJ1-2; 7 bases fit TRBD1. The V gene's germline CDR1 is DFQATT and CDR2 SNEGSKA (reference sequence). The CDR3 totals 15 residues. The trim removed 4 bases at V and 2 bases at J, leaving 10 bases unmatched. The CDR3 DNA is TGCAGTGCTACACCGATTGGCAGGGGGAACTATGGCTACACCTTC. It yields the protein CSATPIGRGNYGYTF.

V usage is TRBV5-1 and J usage is TRBJ2-1, with 8 bases aligning to TRBD1. The CDR3 has 11 amino acids. V lost 6 bases and J lost 8; bases outside the gene matches: 1. CDR1 is SGHRS, CDR2 YFSETQ, per germline. The CDR3 DNA is TGCGCCAGCACAGGGGGCGATGAGCAGTTCTTC. Translation gives CASTGGDEQFF. Together with reference TRBV5-1 and TRBJ2-1, the CDR3 gives the full variable domain: KAGVTQTPRYLIKTRGQQVTLSCSPISGHRSVSWYQQTPGQGLQFLFEYFSETQRNKGNFPGRFSGRQFSNSRSEMNVSTLELGDSALYLCASTGGDEQFFGPGTRLTVL.

This clonotype has just a few counts. This chain joins TRBV10-3 and TRBJ1-6, with unresolved D. V was cut by 0 bases and J by 0 bases, with 6 bases left in between. CDR1 is ENHRY, CDR2 SYGVKD, per germline. The CDR3 totals 16 residues. The CDR3 DNA is TGTGCCATCAGTGAGTCGACCGCCTCCTATAATTCACCCCTCCACTTT. This encodes CAISESTASYNSPLHF.

J is TRBJ2-7 and V is TRBV29-1, with D unresolved. Trimming shortened V by 6 bases and J by 3 bases, and 9 bases separated the two germline ends. The CDR3 sequence is 11 residues long. Germline V gives CDR1 SQVTM, CDR2 ANQGSEA. CDR3 loop: CSVRFSYEQYF. CDR3 DNA sequence: TGCAGCGTAAGGTTTAGCTACGAGCAGTACTTC.

The genes are TRBV7-9 and TRBJ2-4; 12 nucleotides line up with TRBD1. The V gene's germline CDR1 is SEHNR and CDR2 FQNEAQ (reference sequence). The CDR3 extends over 16 amino acids. V was pared by 3 bases and J by 0 bases, with 0 bases of the junction left unmatched. The chain's CDR3 is CASSLGQGAAKNIQYF. As DNA, the CDR3 is TGTGCCAGCAGCTTGGGACAGGGGGCAGCCAAAAACATTCAGTACTTC.

V is TRBV12-3 or TRBV12-4 and J is TRBJ2-7; 7 positions agree with TRBD2. This CDR3 has 13 residues. J gave up 1 base and V 6 bases, and 3 bases lay outside the gene matches. CDR3 nucleotide sequence: TGTGCCAGCAGACCGGGGGGATCCTACGAGCAGTACTTC. Encoded protein: CASRPGGSYEQYF.

The chain couples TRBV3-1 to TRBJ2-1; the D gene is possibly TRBD2 (6 bases). Trimming cost V 7 bases and J 3 bases, with 16 bases left between them. This CDR3 is built from 15 residues. Germline CDR1 reads LGHDT; CDR2 reads YNNKEL (reference sequence). CDR3 coding DNA: TGTGCCAGCACCCAGATGGGGGGAGGCTACAATGAGCAGTTCTTC. This sequence encodes CASTQMGGGYNEQFF.